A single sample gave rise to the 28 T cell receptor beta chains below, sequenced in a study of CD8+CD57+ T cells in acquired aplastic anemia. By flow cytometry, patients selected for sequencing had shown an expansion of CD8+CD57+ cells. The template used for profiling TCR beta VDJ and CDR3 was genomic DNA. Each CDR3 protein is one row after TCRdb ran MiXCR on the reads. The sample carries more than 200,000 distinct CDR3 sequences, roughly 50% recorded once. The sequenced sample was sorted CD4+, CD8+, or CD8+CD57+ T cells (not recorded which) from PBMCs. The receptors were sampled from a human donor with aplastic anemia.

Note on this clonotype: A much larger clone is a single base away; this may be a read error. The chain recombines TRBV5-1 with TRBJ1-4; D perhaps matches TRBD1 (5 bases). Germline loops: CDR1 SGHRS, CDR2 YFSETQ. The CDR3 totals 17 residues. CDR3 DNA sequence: TGCGCCAGCAGCTTGGACCCCCTCGGGGCAACTAAGGAAAAACTGTTTTTT. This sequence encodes CASSLDPLGATKEKLFF. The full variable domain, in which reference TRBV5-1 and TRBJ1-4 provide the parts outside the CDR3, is KAGVTQTPRYLIKTRGQQVTLSCSPISGHRSVSWYQQTPGQGLQFLFEYFSETQRNKGNFPGRFSGRQFSNSRSEMNVSTLELGDSALYLCASSLDPLGATKEKLFFGSGTQLSVL.

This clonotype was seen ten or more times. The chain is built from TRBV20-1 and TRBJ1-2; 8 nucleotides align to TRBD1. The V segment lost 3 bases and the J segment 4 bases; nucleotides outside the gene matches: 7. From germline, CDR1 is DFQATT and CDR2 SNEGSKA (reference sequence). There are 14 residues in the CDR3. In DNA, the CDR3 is TGCAGTGCTAGGGAAAGACAGGGGAGCTATGGCTACACCTTC. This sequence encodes CSARERQGSYGYTF.

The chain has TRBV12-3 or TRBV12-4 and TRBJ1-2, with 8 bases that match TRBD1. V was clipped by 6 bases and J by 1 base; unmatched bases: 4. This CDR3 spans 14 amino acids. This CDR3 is CASSLDRDNYGYTF. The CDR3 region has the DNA TGTGCCAGCAGCCTGGACAGGGATAACTATGGCTACACCTTC.

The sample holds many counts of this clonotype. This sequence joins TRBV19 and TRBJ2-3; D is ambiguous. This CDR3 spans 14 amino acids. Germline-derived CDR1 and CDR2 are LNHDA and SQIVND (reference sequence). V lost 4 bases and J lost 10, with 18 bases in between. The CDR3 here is CASSTGGSGLAQYF. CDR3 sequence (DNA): TGTGCCAGTAGTACCGGCGGTTCAGGTTTGGCGCAGTATTTT.

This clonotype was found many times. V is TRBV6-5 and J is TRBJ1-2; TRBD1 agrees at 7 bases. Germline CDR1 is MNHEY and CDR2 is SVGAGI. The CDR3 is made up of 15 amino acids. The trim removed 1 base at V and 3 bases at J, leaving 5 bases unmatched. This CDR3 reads CASSYYNRGDYGYTF. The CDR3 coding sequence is TGTGCCAGCAGTTACTACAACAGGGGAGACTATGGCTACACCTTC.

This CDR3 reads CASSSRRTGGDTEAFF. As DNA, the CDR3 is TGTGCCAGCAGCTCCCGACGGACAGGGGGGGACACTGAAGCTTTCTTT. V is TRBV7-3 and J is TRBJ1-1; 10 bases agree with TRBD1. Looked up from germline, CDR1 is SGHTA and CDR2 is FQGTGA. The CDR3 length is 16 residues. After removal of 4 bases from V and 3 bases from J, the junction contained 8 bases not matched to a gene.

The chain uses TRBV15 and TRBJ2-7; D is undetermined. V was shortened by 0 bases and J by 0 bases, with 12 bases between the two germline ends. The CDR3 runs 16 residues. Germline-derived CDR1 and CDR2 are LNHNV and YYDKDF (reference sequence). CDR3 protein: CATSRDGTAHSYEQYF. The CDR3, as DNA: TGTGCCACCAGCAGAGATGGCACGGCACACTCCTACGAGCAGTACTTC.

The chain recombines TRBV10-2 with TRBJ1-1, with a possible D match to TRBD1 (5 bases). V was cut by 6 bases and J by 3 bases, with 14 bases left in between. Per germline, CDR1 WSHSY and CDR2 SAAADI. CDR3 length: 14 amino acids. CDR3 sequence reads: CASREGSADTEAFF. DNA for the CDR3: TGCGCCAGCAGGGAGGGGTCCGCGGACACTGAAGCTTTCTTT.

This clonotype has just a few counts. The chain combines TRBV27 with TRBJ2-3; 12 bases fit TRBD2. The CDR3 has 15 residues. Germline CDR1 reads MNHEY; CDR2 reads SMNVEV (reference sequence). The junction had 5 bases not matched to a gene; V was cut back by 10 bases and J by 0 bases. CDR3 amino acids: CATLAGGLSTDTQYF. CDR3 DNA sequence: TGTGCCACCCTAGCGGGGGGGCTAAGCACAGATACGCAGTATTTT.

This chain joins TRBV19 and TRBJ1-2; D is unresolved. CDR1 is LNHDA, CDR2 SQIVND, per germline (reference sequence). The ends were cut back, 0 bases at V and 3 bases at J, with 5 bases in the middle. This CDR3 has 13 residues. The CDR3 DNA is TGTGCCAGTAGTATAGAGAGGGACTATGGCTACACCTTC. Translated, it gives CASSIERDYGYTF.

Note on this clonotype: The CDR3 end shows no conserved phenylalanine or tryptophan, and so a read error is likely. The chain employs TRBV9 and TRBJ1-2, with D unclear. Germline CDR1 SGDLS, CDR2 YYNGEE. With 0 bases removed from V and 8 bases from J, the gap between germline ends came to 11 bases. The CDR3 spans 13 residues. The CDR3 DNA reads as TGTGCCAGCAGCGTAGATCGGGCGGGCGGCTACACCTAC. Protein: CASSVDRAGGYTY.

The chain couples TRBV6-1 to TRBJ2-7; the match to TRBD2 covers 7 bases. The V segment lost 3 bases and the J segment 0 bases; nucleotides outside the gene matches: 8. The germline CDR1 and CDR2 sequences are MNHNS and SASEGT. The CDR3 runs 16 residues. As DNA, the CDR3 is TGTGCCAGCAGTGACCTAGGCGGGGGATTCTCCTACGAGCAGTACTTC. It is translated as CASSDLGGGFSYEQYF.

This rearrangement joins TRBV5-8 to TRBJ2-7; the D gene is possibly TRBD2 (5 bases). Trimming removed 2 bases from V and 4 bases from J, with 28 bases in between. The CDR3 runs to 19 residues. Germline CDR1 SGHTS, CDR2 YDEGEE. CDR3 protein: CASSLSHRRFGGSSYEQYF. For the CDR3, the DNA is TGTGCCAGCAGCTTATCCCATCGGCGATTCGGAGGCTCATCTTACGAGCAGTACTTC.

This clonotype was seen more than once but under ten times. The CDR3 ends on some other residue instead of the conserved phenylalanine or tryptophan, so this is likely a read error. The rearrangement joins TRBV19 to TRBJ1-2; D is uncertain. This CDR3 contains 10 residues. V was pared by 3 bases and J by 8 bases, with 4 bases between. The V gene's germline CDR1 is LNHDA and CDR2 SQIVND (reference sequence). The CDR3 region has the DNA TGTGCCAGTAGTATTCAGGGCTACACCTCC. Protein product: CASSIQGYTS.

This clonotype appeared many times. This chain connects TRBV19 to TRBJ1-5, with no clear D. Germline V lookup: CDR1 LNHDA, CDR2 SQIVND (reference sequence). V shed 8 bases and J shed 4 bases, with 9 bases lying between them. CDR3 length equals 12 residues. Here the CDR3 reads CASVSGNQPQHF. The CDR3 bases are TGTGCCAGTGTCTCGGGAAATCAGCCCCAGCATTTT.

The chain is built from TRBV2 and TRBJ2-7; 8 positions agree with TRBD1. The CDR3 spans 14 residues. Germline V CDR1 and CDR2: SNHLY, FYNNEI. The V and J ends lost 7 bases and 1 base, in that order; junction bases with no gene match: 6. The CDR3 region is CASKAGTGSYEQYF. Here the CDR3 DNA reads TGTGCCAGCAAGGCGGGGACAGGATCCTACGAGCAGTACTTC. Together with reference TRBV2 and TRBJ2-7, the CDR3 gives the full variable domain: EPEVTQTPSHQVTQMGQEVILRCVPISNHLYFYWYRQILGQKVEFLVSFYNNEISEKSEIFDDQFSVERPDGSNFTLKIRSTKLEDSAMYFCASKAGTGSYEQYFGPGTRLTVT.

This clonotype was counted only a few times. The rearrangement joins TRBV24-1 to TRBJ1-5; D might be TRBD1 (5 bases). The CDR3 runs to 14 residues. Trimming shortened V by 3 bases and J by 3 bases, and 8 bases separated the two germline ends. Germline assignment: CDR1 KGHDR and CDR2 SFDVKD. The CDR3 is CATSDRDPNQPQHF. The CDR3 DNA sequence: TGTGCCACCAGTGATCGGGACCCCAATCAGCCCCAGCATTTT.

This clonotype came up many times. This chain's CDR3 is CASGTDQETQYF. In DNA, the CDR3 is TGTGCTAGTGGTACGGACCAAGAGACCCAGTACTTC. The rearrangement joins TRBV12-5 to TRBJ2-5; D is unclear. Germline values: CDR1 LGHNT, CDR2 FRNRAP. Trimming removed 5 bases at V and 0 bases at J, with 4 bases between. This CDR3 region has 12 residues.

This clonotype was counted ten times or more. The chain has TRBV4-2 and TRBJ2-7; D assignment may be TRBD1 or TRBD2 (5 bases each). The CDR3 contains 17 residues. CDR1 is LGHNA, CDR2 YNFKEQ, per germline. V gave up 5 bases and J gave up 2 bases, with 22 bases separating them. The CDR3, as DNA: TGTGCCAGCAGCGTGCAAATTGATGGGACGCTGACCTACGAGCAGTACTTC. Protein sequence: CASSVQIDGTLTYEQYF.

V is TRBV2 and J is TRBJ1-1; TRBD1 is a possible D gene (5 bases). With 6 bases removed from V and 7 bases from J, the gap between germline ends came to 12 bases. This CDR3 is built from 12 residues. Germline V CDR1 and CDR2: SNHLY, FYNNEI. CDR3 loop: CASRAGGLEAFF. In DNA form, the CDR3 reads TGTGCCAGCAGGGCGGGGGGACTTGAAGCTTTCTTT. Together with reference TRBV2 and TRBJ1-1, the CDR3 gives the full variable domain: EPEVTQTPSHQVTQMGQEVILRCVPISNHLYFYWYRQILGQKVEFLVSFYNNEISEKSEIFDDQFSVERPDGSNFTLKIRSTKLEDSAMYFCASRAGGLEAFFGQGTRLTVV.

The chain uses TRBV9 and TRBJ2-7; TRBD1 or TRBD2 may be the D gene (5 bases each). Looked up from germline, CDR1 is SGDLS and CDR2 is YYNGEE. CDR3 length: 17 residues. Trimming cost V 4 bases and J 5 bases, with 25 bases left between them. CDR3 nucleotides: TGTGCCAGCAGCCCAGGAACCGGGGACCTAGCCTTGGACGAGCAGTACTTC. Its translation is CASSPGTGDLALDEQYF.

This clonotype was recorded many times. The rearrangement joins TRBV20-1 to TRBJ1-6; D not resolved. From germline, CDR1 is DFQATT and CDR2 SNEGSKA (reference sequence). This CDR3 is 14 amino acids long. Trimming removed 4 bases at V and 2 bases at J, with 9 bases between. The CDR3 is CSAIGRTYNSPLHF. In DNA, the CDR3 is TGCAGTGCTATCGGACGAACCTATAATTCACCCCTCCACTTT.

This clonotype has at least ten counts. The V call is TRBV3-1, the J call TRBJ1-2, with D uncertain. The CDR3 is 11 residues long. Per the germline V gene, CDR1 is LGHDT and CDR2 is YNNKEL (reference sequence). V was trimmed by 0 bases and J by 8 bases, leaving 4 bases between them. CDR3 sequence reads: CASSQERGYTF. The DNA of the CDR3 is TGTGCCAGCAGCCAAGAACGGGGCTACACCTTC.

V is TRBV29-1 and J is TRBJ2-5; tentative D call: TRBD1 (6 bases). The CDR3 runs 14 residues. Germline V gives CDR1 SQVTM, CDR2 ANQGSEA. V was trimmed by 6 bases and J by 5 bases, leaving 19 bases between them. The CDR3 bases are TGCAGCGTAATTGGTCTAACAGGGTTGGAGACCCAGTACTTC. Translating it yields CSVIGLTGLETQYF.

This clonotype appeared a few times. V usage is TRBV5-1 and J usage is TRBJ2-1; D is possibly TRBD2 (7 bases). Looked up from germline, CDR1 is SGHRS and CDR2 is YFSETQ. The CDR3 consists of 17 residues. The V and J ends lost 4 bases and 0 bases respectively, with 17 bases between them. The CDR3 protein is CASSPYPGGRSYNEQFF. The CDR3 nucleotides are TGCGCCAGCAGCCCATACCCGGGGGGCCGCTCCTACAATGAGCAGTTCTTC.

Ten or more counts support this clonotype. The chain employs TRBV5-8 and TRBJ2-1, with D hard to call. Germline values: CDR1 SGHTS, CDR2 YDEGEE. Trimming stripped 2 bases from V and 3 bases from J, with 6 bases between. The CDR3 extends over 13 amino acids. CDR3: CASSFSYYNEQFF. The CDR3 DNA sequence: TGTGCCAGCAGCTTTTCGTACTACAATGAGCAGTTCTTC. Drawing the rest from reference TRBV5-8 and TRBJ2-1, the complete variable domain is EAGVTQSPTHLIKTRGQQATLRCSPISGHTSVYWYQQALGLGLQFLLWYDEGEERNRGNFPPRFSGRQFPNYSSELNVNALELEDSALYLCASSFSYYNEQFFGPGTRLTVL.

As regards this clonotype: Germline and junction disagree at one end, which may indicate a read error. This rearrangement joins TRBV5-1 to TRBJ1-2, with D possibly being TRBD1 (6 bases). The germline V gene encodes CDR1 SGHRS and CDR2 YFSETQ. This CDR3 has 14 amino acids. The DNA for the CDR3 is TGTGCCAGCAGCCCATGGACAGAAAACTATGGCTACACCTTC. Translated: CASSPWTENYGYTF.

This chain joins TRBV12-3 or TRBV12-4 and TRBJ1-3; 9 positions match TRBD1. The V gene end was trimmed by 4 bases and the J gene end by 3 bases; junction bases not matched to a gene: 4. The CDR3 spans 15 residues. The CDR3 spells CASSWDRAGGNTIYF. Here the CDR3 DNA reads TGTGCCAGCAGTTGGGACAGGGCTGGTGGAAACACCATATATTTT.